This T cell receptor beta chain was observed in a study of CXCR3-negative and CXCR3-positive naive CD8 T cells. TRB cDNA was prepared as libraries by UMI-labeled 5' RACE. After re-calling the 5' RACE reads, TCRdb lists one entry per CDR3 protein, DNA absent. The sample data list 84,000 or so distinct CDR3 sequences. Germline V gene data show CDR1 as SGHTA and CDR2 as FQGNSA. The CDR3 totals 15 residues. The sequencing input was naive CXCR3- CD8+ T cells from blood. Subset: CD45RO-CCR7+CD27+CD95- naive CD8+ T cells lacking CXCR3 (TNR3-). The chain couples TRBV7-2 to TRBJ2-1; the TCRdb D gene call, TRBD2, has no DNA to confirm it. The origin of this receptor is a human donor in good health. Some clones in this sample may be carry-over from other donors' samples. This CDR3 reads CASSPTSGVDNEQFF.